This T cell receptor beta chain came from a study of T cell changes during pregnancy in multiple sclerosis. Trimming removed 3 bases at V and 3 bases at J, with 11 bases between. The germline V gene has CDR1 KGHSH and CDR2 LQKENI. This CDR3 is built from 14 residues. The protocol was immunoSEQ multiplex PCR, while the TCRdb copy is restricted to in-frame clones and leaves out a portion. The profile shows about 38,000 clones, about 90% of them singletons. This receptor was identified in a female donor with multiple sclerosis, enrolled in a pregnancy study. The rearrangement uses TRBV18 and TRBJ1-1; tentatively, D is TRBD1 (5 bases). The sequencing used CD4+ T cells from peripheral blood mononuclear cells, collected before pregnancy. For the CDR3, the DNA is TGTGCCAGCTCACCGAGGCAGGGATACACTGAAGCTTTCTTT. Amino acids: CASSPRQGYTEAFF.